The TCR beta chain under discussion was sequenced for a study of blood T cell repertoires in COVID-19. The CDR3 sequence is 14 residues long. Unmatched junction bases numbered 4, after V lost 4 bases and J lost 6 bases. Germline V lookup: CDR1 SGHRS, CDR2 YFSETQ. The method was immunoSEQ multiplex PCR; TCRdb's version includes in-frame clones alone and lacks a portion of them. The table records tens of thousands of clones, around three quarters of them present only once. Input material: peripheral blood. The rearrangement links TRBV5-1 to TRBJ2-2, with 9 nucleotides matching TRBD1. This receptor was taken from a woman older than 75 with acute or convalescent COVID-19. The CDR3 region is CASSKQGAAGELFF. DNA of the CDR3: TGCGCCAGCAGCAAACAGGGGGCGGCCGGGGAGCTGTTTTTT.